One and the same sample provided the 24 T cell receptor beta chains below, sequenced in a study of T cells after yellow fever vaccination. One entry per CDR3 protein results from TCRdb running MiXCR on the 5' RACE reads. This table holds a few hundred thousand distinct CDR3 sequences, approximately 8% found once. The source was CD4+ T cells sorted from PBMCs, collected 5 days after the yellow fever booster vaccination. All receptors come from a man aged 18 to 35 who received the YFV17D yellow fever vaccine.

J is TRBJ1-1 and V is TRBV20-1; the D gene is possibly TRBD1 (5 bases). The CDR3 totals 14 residues. Germline-derived CDR1 and CDR2 are DFQATT and SNEGSKA (reference sequence). Trimming left V 6 bases short and J 7 bases short, with 21 bases between. The CDR3: CSAVRGPLGIEAFF. The CDR3 DNA reads TGCAGTGCGGTCCGGGGCCCTCTGGGGATTGAAGCTTTCTTT.

J is TRBJ2-7 and V is TRBV5-5, with D maybe TRBD1 (5 bases). Trimming shortened V by 3 bases and J by 3 bases, and 16 bases separated the two germline ends. The CDR3 length is 15 residues. Germline V gene lookup returns CDR1 SGHKS and CDR2 YYEKEE (reference sequence). CDR3 DNA sequence: TGTGCCAGCAGCTCCTCCCCGCAGGGCCTCTACGAGCAGTACTTC. This translates into CASSSSPQGLYEQYF. The full variable domain, its missing parts supplied by reference TRBV5-5 and TRBJ2-7, is DAGVTQSPTHLIKTRGQQVTLRCSPISGHKSVSWYQQVLGQGPQFIFQYYEKEERGRGNFPDRFSARQFPNYSSELNVNALLLGDSALYLCASSSSPQGLYEQYFGPGTRLTVT.

This clonotype was observed at least ten times. The J gene is TRBJ2-5, the V gene TRBV12-3 or TRBV12-4; TRBD1 aligns across 9 bases. Trimming cost V 5 bases and J 7 bases; bases outside gene matches: 8. CDR3 length equals 14 residues. CDR3 nucleotides: TGTGCCAGCAGTCCGACAGGGGGTGCAGGGACCCAGTACTTC. It translates to CASSPTGGAGTQYF.

To note about this clonotype: Just one base apart from a much larger clone, this may be a read error. It is likely a read error, because the conserved phenylalanine at the end of the CDR3 is missing. This CDR3 is CASGSLGGAGETQYL. The CDR3 coding sequence is TGCGCCAGCGGATCCCTGGGGGGGGCCGGGGAGACCCAGTACCTC. The chain links TRBV5-1 to TRBJ2-5; TRBD2 is a possible D gene (7 bases). The CDR3 is 15 amino acids. The germline V gene has CDR1 SGHRS and CDR2 YFSETQ. Trimming took off 7 bases at V and 5 bases at J, with 21 bases between the two ends.

V gene TRBV4-3 combines with J gene TRBJ2-6; D unresolved. This CDR3 contains 19 residues. V lost 0 bases and J lost 1, with 16 bases in between. The V gene's germline CDR1 is LGHNA and CDR2 YSLEER. CDR3 bases: TGCGCCAGCAGCCAAGATTCAAGCCGCCGGTATTCTGGGGCCAACGTCCTGACTTTC. Translated: CASSQDSSRRYSGANVLTF.

This chain links TRBV12-5 with TRBJ2-7; 8 bases are shared with TRBD2. From germline, CDR1 is LGHNT and CDR2 FRNRAP. The CDR3 covers 14 residues. V trimming: 4 bases; J trimming: 2 bases; junction bases outside the gene matches: 4. The CDR3 protein is CASGWTGGAYEQYF. The CDR3 DNA is TGTGCTAGTGGTTGGACCGGGGGGGCCTACGAGCAGTACTTC.

The chain is built from TRBV5-1 and TRBJ2-6; no clear D gene. The germline V gene has CDR1 SGHRS and CDR2 YFSETQ. The V end lost 5 bases, the J end lost 1 base, and 7 bases lay between the germline ends. The CDR3 is 14 residues long. The CDR3 loop reads CASSERSGANVLTF. The CDR3 nucleotides read TGCGCCAGCAGTGAGAGGTCTGGGGCCAACGTCCTGACTTTC.

This clonotype was seen more than once but under ten times. This chain joins TRBV5-1 and TRBJ2-5; 7 bases are shared with TRBD2. V shed 0 bases and J 5 bases; nucleotides not matched to a gene: 7. Germline CDR1 SGHRS, CDR2 YFSETQ. This CDR3 contains 15 residues. The chain's CDR3 is CASSLALAGIETQYF. In nucleotides, the CDR3 is TGCGCCAGCAGCTTGGCCTTAGCGGGTATTGAGACCCAGTACTTC.

There are many counts of this clonotype. V is TRBV6-1 and J is TRBJ2-7; TRBD2 aligns across 8 bases. This CDR3 region has 15 residues. The germline V gene has CDR1 MNHNS and CDR2 SASEGT. The trim removed 6 bases at V and 0 bases at J, leaving 7 bases unmatched. The CDR3 coding sequence is TGTGCCAGCAGCGAACTAGCGGTTAGCTCCTACGAGCAGTACGTC. Translated: CASSELAVSSYEQYV.

Ten or more counts support this clonotype. The V gene is TRBV12-3 or TRBV12-4, the J gene TRBJ1-5; D is unresolved. This CDR3 comprises 12 residues. V was shortened by 5 bases and J by 6 bases, with 8 bases between the two germline ends. The CDR3 nucleotides are TGTGCCAGCAGTACGTGGGGTCAGCCCCAGCATTTT. Amino acids: CASSTWGQPQHF.

In its sample, this clonotype was seen many times. This chain joins TRBV7-2 and TRBJ2-3, with D possibly matching TRBD2 (6 bases). The length of the CDR3 is 14 residues. Germline V gene sequence: CDR1 SGHTA, CDR2 FQGNSA. The V and J ends lost 4 bases and 1 base respectively, with 9 bases between them. CDR3 amino acids: CASSSGLGTDTQYF. CDR3 sequence (DNA): TGTGCCAGCAGCTCGGGACTGGGCACAGATACGCAGTATTTT. Full variable domain (remainder filled in from reference TRBV7-2 and TRBJ2-3): GAGVSQSPSNKVTEKGKDVELRCDPISGHTALYWYRQSLGQGLEFLIYFQGNSAPDKSGLPSDRFSAERTGGSVSTLTIQRTQQEDSAVYLCASSSGLGTDTQYFGPGTRLTVL.

The sample holds many counts of this clonotype. The chain joins TRBV5-4 to TRBJ1-3, with D possibly matching TRBD1 (6 bases). Germline V CDR1 and CDR2: SGHNT, YYREEE (reference sequence). The CDR3 contains 14 residues. With 3 bases removed from V and 7 bases from J, the gap between germline ends came to 14 bases. The CDR3 loop is CASSSEGGSNTIYF. The DNA of the CDR3 is TGTGCCAGCAGCTCGGAGGGGGGGAGTAACACCATATATTTT.

This clonotype has a count of ten or more. This rearrangement joins TRBV5-1 to TRBJ1-2; D remains unclear. Trimming removed 4 bases at V and 4 bases at J, with 14 bases between. The CDR3 spans 14 residues. Germline V gene sequence: CDR1 SGHRS, CDR2 YFSETQ. The CDR3 here is CASSLDGPFYGYTF. In nucleotides, the CDR3 is TGCGCCAGCAGCCTGGACGGCCCCTTCTATGGCTACACCTTC.

The chain recombines TRBV5-1 with TRBJ1-2; D possibly corresponds to TRBD1 (5 bases). The CDR3 totals 15 residues. CDR1 is SGHRS, CDR2 YFSETQ, per germline. V shed 0 bases and J shed 1 base, with 10 bases lying between them. The CDR3 sequence: CASSLDRPSNYGYTF. Written as DNA, the CDR3 is TGCGCCAGCAGCTTGGACAGGCCCAGTAACTATGGCTACACCTTC.

There are a few counts of this clonotype. The chain carries TRBV25-1 and TRBJ2-5; maybe TRBD2 (6 bases). Germline values: CDR1 MGHDK, CDR2 SYGVNS. The CDR3 consists of 13 residues. Trimming shortened V by 6 bases and J by 7 bases, and 15 bases separated the two germline ends. In DNA form, the CDR3 reads TGTGCCAGCAGAAGCAACCAAGCGGGGACCCAGTACTTC. It yields the protein CASRSNQAGTQYF.

This clonotype was seen a handful of times. The chain recombines TRBV10-3 with TRBJ1-6; weak D call: TRBD1 (5 bases). V was cut by 5 bases and J by 10 bases, with 12 bases left in between. The germline CDR1 and CDR2 sequences are ENHRY and SYGVKD. This CDR3 region has 13 residues. The CDR3 reads CAISLGAPSPLHF. CDR3 nucleotide sequence: TGTGCCATCAGTTTAGGGGCTCCCTCACCCCTCCACTTT.

The chain has TRBV7-6 and TRBJ2-3; no reliable D call. Germline V gene sequence: CDR1 SGHVS, CDR2 FNYEAQ. The CDR3 totals 16 residues. V dropped 0 bases and J dropped 0 bases, with 10 bases sitting between them. Here the CDR3 reads CASSLAGSASTDTQYF. The DNA of the CDR3 is TGTGCCAGCAGCTTAGCGGGATCAGCTAGCACAGATACGCAGTATTTT.

This clonotype occurred a few times. This chain connects TRBV4-1 to TRBJ2-5; TRBD2 agrees at 13 bases. This CDR3 has 16 amino acids. Germline-derived CDR1 and CDR2 are MGHRA and YSYEKL. V gave up 1 base and J gave up 1 base; unmatched junction bases: 0. The CDR3 region is CASSQGTSGGQETQYF. In DNA, the CDR3 is TGCGCCAGCAGCCAAGGGACTAGCGGGGGCCAAGAGACCCAGTACTTC.

In its sample, this clonotype was seen a few times. The chain joins TRBV4-3 to TRBJ2-5; the D call may be TRBD1 or TRBD2 (7 bases each). V was trimmed by 1 base and J by 4 bases, leaving 16 bases between them. Germline CDR1 reads LGHNA; CDR2 reads YSLEER. The CDR3 runs 16 residues. The CDR3 sequence: CASSQAITGEGETQYF. The DNA for the CDR3 is TGCGCCAGCAGCCAAGCCATCACAGGGGAGGGAGAGACCCAGTACTTC.

DNA of the CDR3: TGTGCCAGCAGTCGCGTAGGGGCCGACACTGAAGCTTTCTTT. Translated, it gives CASSRVGADTEAFF. V usage is TRBV12-3 or TRBV12-4 and J usage is TRBJ1-1; the D gene is possibly TRBD1 (5 bases). This CDR3 has 14 amino acids. The ends were cut back, 5 bases at V and 3 bases at J, with 13 bases in the middle.

This clonotype was seen a few times. This chain joins TRBV3-1 and TRBJ2-3, with 8 bases matching TRBD1. The V and J ends lost 1 base and 9 bases, in that order; junction bases with no gene match: 0. The length of the CDR3 is 12 residues. The germline CDR1 and CDR2 sequences are LGHDT and YNNKEL (reference sequence). In DNA form, the CDR3 reads TGTGCCAGCAGCCAAGGACAGGGGACGCAGTATTTT. Its protein is CASSQGQGTQYF.

This clonotype occurred many times. This chain connects TRBV24-1 to TRBJ2-5; D is undetermined. The CDR3 is made up of 15 amino acids. Trimming left V 4 bases short and J 5 bases short, with 16 bases between. Germline V gene lookup returns CDR1 KGHDR and CDR2 SFDVKD. The CDR3 protein is CATSDSRPGHETQYF. CDR3 DNA sequence: TGTGCCACCAGTGACTCCAGACCCGGGCATGAGACCCAGTACTTC.

This clonotype has only a few counts. The rearrangement uses TRBV3-1 and TRBJ2-3; 8 nucleotides line up with TRBD1. In germline, CDR1 is LGHDT, CDR2 YNNKEL (reference sequence). The CDR3 is 17 amino acids. Trimming at V came to 1 base and at J to 6 bases, leaving 12 bases not matched to a gene. CDR3 sequence: CASSQVVSGGQGDTQYF. CDR3 in DNA: TGTGCCAGCAGCCAAGTAGTTTCAGGGGGCCAGGGGGATACGCAGTATTTT.

This clonotype occurred many times. The V and J genes are TRBV6-5 and TRBJ2-7; TRBD1 is a possible D gene (6 bases). Germline V gives CDR1 MNHEY, CDR2 SVGAGI. The CDR3 has 15 amino acids. The V end lost 0 bases, the J end lost 0 bases, and 9 bases lay between the germline ends. The CDR3 here is CASSYSRDTSYEQYF. The CDR3, as DNA: TGTGCCAGCAGTTACTCCCGGGACACCTCCTACGAGCAGTACTTC.